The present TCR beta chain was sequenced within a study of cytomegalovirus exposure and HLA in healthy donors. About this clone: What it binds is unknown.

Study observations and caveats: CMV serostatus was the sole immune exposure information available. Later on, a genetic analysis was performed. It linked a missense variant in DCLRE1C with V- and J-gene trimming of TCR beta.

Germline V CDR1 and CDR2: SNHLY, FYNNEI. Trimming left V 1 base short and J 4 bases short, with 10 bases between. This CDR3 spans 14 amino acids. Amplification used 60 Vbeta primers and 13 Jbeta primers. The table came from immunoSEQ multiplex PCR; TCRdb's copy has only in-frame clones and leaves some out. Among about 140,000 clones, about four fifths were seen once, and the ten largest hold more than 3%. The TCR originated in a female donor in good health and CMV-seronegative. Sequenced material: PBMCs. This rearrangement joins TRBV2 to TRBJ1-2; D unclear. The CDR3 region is CASSEGYRGYGYTF. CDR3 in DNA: TGTGCCAGCAGTGAAGGATACCGGGGCTATGGCTACACCTTC.